The 28 T cell receptor beta chains below were found in one sample sequenced in a study of beta chain features in type 1 diabetes. These receptors' antigens are unknown. TCRB transcripts that were expressed got sequenced, as all of the isolated RNA had been reverse transcribed. The assay was immunoSEQ multiplex PCR, and TCRdb's table has in-frame clones only and misses some. The table has more than 300,000 clones, roughly 12% seen once; the top ten hold about 0.01%. Study results and limitations: Moderate yet significant TCRB CDR3 shortening was seen in Type 1 diabetes patients in all four CD4+ subsets.

The sample was naive CD4+ T cells from blood. The receptors stem from a woman younger than 35 with type 1 diabetes.

This clone was detected only a few times. The chain carries TRBV11-2 and TRBJ1-5; D gene unclear. The CDR3 length is 15 residues. The germline CDR1 and CDR2 sequences are SGHAT and FQNNGV. The V end lost 3 bases, the J end lost 3 bases, and 12 bases lay between the germline ends. The DNA of the CDR3 is TGTGCCAGCAGCTTTGGACTCGGGGTCAATCAGCCCCAGCATTTT. Translating gives CASSFGLGVNQPQHF.

This chain joins TRBV5-5 and TRBJ2-5; weak D call: TRBD1 (6 bases). The CDR3 is made up of 14 amino acids. CDR1 and CDR2 (germline): SGHKS, YYEKEE (reference sequence). Between the trimmed V and J ends, which lost 4 bases and 1 base, there was a span of 11 bases. CDR3 amino acids: CASSVDRSQETQYF. The CDR3 nucleotides read TGTGCCAGCAGCGTCGACAGGAGCCAAGAGACCCAGTACTTC.

There are a few counts of this clone. The DNA for the CDR3 is TGTGCCAGCAGCGCAAGCGGGGGATTGAACACTGAAGCTTTCTTT. Its protein is CASSASGGLNTEAFF. The V and J genes are TRBV9 and TRBJ1-1, with D possibly being TRBD1 (5 bases). Germline CDR1 and CDR2: SGDLS and YYNGEE. This CDR3 is 15 amino acids long. Trimming took off 3 bases at V and 0 bases at J, with 12 bases between the two ends.

The chain's CDR3 is CAWSVAGGYTF. The CDR3 bases are TGTGCCTGGAGTGTAGCCGGGGGCTACACCTTC. The genes are TRBV30 and TRBJ1-2, with unresolved D. This CDR3 has 11 amino acids. In germline, CDR1 is GTSNPN, CDR2 SVGIG (reference sequence). Trimming took off 0 bases at V and 8 bases at J, with 7 bases between the two ends.

The chain is built from TRBV15 and TRBJ1-1; D uncertain. The germline V and J ends were trimmed by 0 bases and 6 bases, with 5 bases remaining between them. The CDR3 length is 12 residues. CDR1 and CDR2 (germline): LNHNV, YYDKDF (reference sequence). CDR3 coding DNA: TGTGCCACCAGCAGAGAGGGCCCTGAAGCTTTCTTT. Its protein is CATSREGPEAFF. The full variable domain, rest sourced from reference TRBV15 and TRBJ1-1, is DAMVIQNPRYQVTQFGKPVTLSCSQTLNHNVMYWYQQKSSQAPKLLFHYYDKDFNNEADTPDNFQSRRPNTSFCFLDIRSPGLGDTAMYLCATSREGPEAFFGQGTRLTVV.

The genes are TRBV5-4 and TRBJ2-1, with 8 bases matching TRBD2. Germline V gene data show CDR1 as SGHNT and CDR2 as YYREEE (reference sequence). This CDR3 region has 16 residues. Germline trimming cut 0 bases from V and 4 bases from J; bases unmatched to any gene: 6. In DNA, the CDR3 is TGTGCCAGCAGCTTGGGTCAGGCGGGAGGTTACAATGAGCAGTTCTTC. Translating it yields CASSLGQAGGYNEQFF.

This clone was counted between two and nine times. The gene calls are TRBV30 and TRBJ2-1; TRBD2 agrees at 15 bases. Looked up from germline, CDR1 is GTSNPN and CDR2 is SVGIG (reference sequence). V lost 2 bases to trimming and J lost 0 bases; unmatched junction nucleotides: 11. This CDR3 has 20 amino acids. The CDR3 region is CAWSRTSGRVYLSSYNEQFF. The DNA of the CDR3 is TGTGCCTGGAGTCGGACTAGCGGGAGGGTCTACTTAAGCTCCTACAATGAGCAGTTCTTC.

The table lists this clone with a few counts. V gene TRBV5-1 combines with J gene TRBJ2-5, with a weak D call TRBD2 (6 bases). Germline V CDR1 and CDR2: SGHRS, YFSETQ. This CDR3 region has 16 residues. Deletions cut 5 bases from V and 5 bases from J, with 22 bases between. DNA for the CDR3: TGCGCCAGCAGTTACGATTATAGCGGCCAAGGGGAGACCCAGTACTTC. Translation: CASSYDYSGQGETQYF.

This clone was counted a few times. The chain carries TRBV19 and TRBJ1-2, with D hard to call. The V gene lost 5 bases and the J gene lost 4 bases, with 14 bases spanning the gap. CDR1 is LNHDA, CDR2 SQIVND, per germline (reference sequence). This CDR3 region has 14 residues. DNA for the CDR3: TGTGCCAGTAGTGAGCGGACCCGGGTCTATGGCTACACCTTC. Encoded protein: CASSERTRVYGYTF.

This clone was counted between two and nine times. V usage is TRBV28 and J usage is TRBJ2-7; 8 bases agree with TRBD1. V shed 6 bases, J shed 2 bases, and the junction held 6 bases outside the gene matches. The V gene's germline CDR1 is MDHEN and CDR2 SYDVKM. The CDR3 runs 14 residues. The DNA for the CDR3 is TGTGCCAGCAGGGCCGGGACAGGTACCTACGAGCAGTACTTC. This gives the protein CASRAGTGTYEQYF. Combining the CDR3 with reference TRBV28 and TRBJ2-7 gives the whole variable domain DVKVTQSSRYLVKRTGEKVFLECVQDMDHENMFWYRQDPGLGLRLIYFSYDVKMKEKGDIPEGYSVSREKKERFSLILESASTNQTSMYLCASRAGTGTYEQYFGPGTRLTVT.

The rearrangement links TRBV7-9 to TRBJ1-1, with no clear D. The CDR3 runs 14 residues. V dropped 5 bases and J dropped 5 bases, with 15 bases sitting between them. In germline, CDR1 is SEHNR, CDR2 FQNEAQ (reference sequence). CDR3 in DNA: TGTGCCAGCAGCCCGCAGTCGGGAGGGACTGAAGCTTTCTTT. It codes for CASSPQSGGTEAFF.

V gene TRBV5-1 combines with J gene TRBJ2-5, with a possible D match to TRBD1 (6 bases). The CDR3 is 14 amino acids. The germline CDR1 and CDR2 sequences are SGHRS and YFSETQ. V was pared by 4 bases and J by 4 bases, with 14 bases between. The CDR3 nucleotides read TGCGCCAGCAGCCCTAGGACAGCAGGAGAGACCCAGTACTTC. Its translation is CASSPRTAGETQYF.

This clone was seen a handful of times. This rearrangement joins TRBV18 to TRBJ1-6, with 9 bases lining up with TRBD1. This CDR3 has 16 amino acids. CDR1 and CDR2 (germline): KGHSH, LQKENI. V lost 3 bases and J lost 9; bases outside the gene matches: 9. CDR3 sequence (DNA): TGTGCCAGCTCACCCGACGGGACAGGGTCCGGTTCACCCCTCCACTTT. It codes for CASSPDGTGSGSPLHF.

This clone was counted only a few times. The gene calls are TRBV6-5 and TRBJ1-1; D is ambiguous. The CDR3 covers 15 residues. Per the germline V gene, CDR1 is MNHEY and CDR2 is SVGAGI. Trimming cost V 0 bases and J 0 bases, with 8 bases left between them. The CDR3 DNA is TGTGCCAGCAGTTACTCCCCTCGGTTGAACACTGAAGCTTTCTTT. It codes for CASSYSPRLNTEAFF.

The chain couples TRBV14 to TRBJ2-2; D is unclear. CDR3 length: 12 residues. V was cut by 0 bases and J by 7 bases, with 3 bases left in between. The germline CDR1 and CDR2 sequences are SGHDN and FVKESK. The CDR3 region has the DNA TGTGCCAGCAGCCAAGATCGCGGGGAGCTGTTTTTT. This codes for CASSQDRGELFF.

The rearrangement uses TRBV5-1 and TRBJ2-2, with TRBD1 as a possible D gene (5 bases). There are 16 residues in the CDR3. Germline CDR1 and CDR2: SGHRS and YFSETQ. V gave up 0 bases and J gave up 0 bases, with 9 bases separating them. The CDR3 nucleotides read TGCGCCAGCAGCTTGGATGGCAGGGCGAACACCGGGGAGCTGTTTTTT. Its protein product is CASSLDGRANTGELFF.

This clone has more than one count but fewer than ten. The V call is TRBV29-1, the J call TRBJ2-3, with TRBD2 as a possible D gene (5 bases). The CDR3 loop spans 13 amino acids. Germline CDR1 is SQVTM and CDR2 is ANQGSEA. Trimming removed 4 bases at V and 4 bases at J, with 12 bases between. Written as DNA, the CDR3 is TGCAGCGTTGGGAGGAACGAGGCAGATACGCAGTATTTT. It translates to CSVGRNEADTQYF.

This chain connects TRBV11-1 to TRBJ2-6; D not resolved. Trimming stripped 4 bases from V and 1 base from J, with 8 bases between. CDR3 length: 15 amino acids. Per the germline V gene, CDR1 is SGHAT and CDR2 is FQDESV (reference sequence). CDR3: CASSSHGSGANVLTF. Here the CDR3 DNA reads TGTGCCAGCAGCTCGCACGGGTCTGGGGCCAACGTCCTGACTTTC.

There are a few counts of this clone. This chain uses TRBV6-5 with TRBJ2-6; D call uncertain. Germline V gene data show CDR1 as MNHEY and CDR2 as SVGAGI. The CDR3 has 14 amino acids. Trimming removed 10 bases at V and 4 bases at J, with 14 bases between. Here the CDR3 reads CATSAWSGANVLTF. DNA for the CDR3: TGTGCCACCTCCGCGTGGTCCGGGGCCAACGTCCTGACTTTC.

The V gene is TRBV29-1, the J gene TRBJ2-6, with 7 bases matching TRBD2. Trimming cost V 4 bases and J 4 bases; bases outside gene matches: 10. The CDR3 loop spans 16 amino acids. Germline V gene data show CDR1 as SQVTM and CDR2 as ANQGSEA. CDR3: CSVGSGSGWGANVLTF. CDR3 in DNA: TGCAGCGTTGGATCGGGTAGCGGGTGGGGGGCCAACGTCCTGACTTTC.

V usage is TRBV7-2 and J usage is TRBJ2-7; D is perhaps TRBD2 (6 bases). Trimming removed 5 bases from V and 3 bases from J, with 11 bases in between. This CDR3 is built from 13 residues. Germline V gives CDR1 SGHTA, CDR2 FQGNSA. The CDR3 is CASSHTGVYEQYF. CDR3 DNA: TGTGCCAGCAGCCATACGGGGGTCTACGAGCAGTACTTC.

This clone was detected only a few times. V usage is TRBV6-6 and J usage is TRBJ2-7; a weak D match, TRBD1 (5 bases). Deletions cut 2 bases from V and 4 bases from J, with 9 bases between. Germline V lookup: CDR1 MNHNY, CDR2 SVGAGI (reference sequence). The CDR3 length is 13 residues. In DNA, the CDR3 is TGTGCCAGCAGTTACCTTCAGGGATACGAGCAGTACTTC. It encodes CASSYLQGYEQYF.

This clone was observed a few times. The CDR3 DNA reads TGTGCCAGCAGCTTGAAACAGAACTACGAGCAGTACTTC. Amino acids: CASSLKQNYEQYF. The chain has TRBV5-4 and TRBJ2-7, with no clear D. Trimming took 1 base from V and 3 from J, leaving 8 bases between them. This CDR3 is 13 amino acids long. Germline CDR1 and CDR2: SGHNT and YYREEE (reference sequence).

The V gene is TRBV6-6, the J gene TRBJ1-5, with D hard to call. This CDR3 spans 12 amino acids. The germline V gene encodes CDR1 MNHNY and CDR2 SVGAGI (reference sequence). Trimming stripped 6 bases from V and 5 bases from J, with 8 bases between. CDR3 nucleotides: TGTGCCAGCAGCCCCCTATATCAGCCCCAGCATTTT. This codes for CASSPLYQPQHF.

The V gene is TRBV28, the J gene TRBJ2-3; tentative D call: TRBD2 (7 bases). Trimming removed 6 bases from V and 3 bases from J, with 19 bases in between. CDR1 MDHEN and CDR2 SYDVKM come from the germline V gene. This CDR3 has 16 amino acids. The CDR3 coding sequence is TGTGCCAGCAGCGTGACGGGAGGCAGGGGTACAGATACGCAGTATTTT. It is translated as CASSVTGGRGTDTQYF.

The rearrangement joins TRBV5-1 to TRBJ1-6; TRBD1 might be the D (5 bases). Germline V gene lookup returns CDR1 SGHRS and CDR2 YFSETQ. Trimming removed 3 bases at V and 13 bases at J, with 20 bases between. This CDR3 has 15 amino acids. The CDR3 DNA sequence: TGCGCCAGCAGCTCCGATCAGGGTAAACCCTTGCCCCTCCACTTT. It translates to CASSSDQGKPLPLHF.

This clone was observed a few times. The V gene is TRBV18, the J gene TRBJ1-5; TRBD1 might be the D (5 bases). CDR1 is KGHSH, CDR2 LQKENI, per germline. This CDR3 has 15 amino acids. V shed 3 bases and J shed 7 bases, with 16 bases lying between them. CDR3 nucleotide sequence: TGTGCCAGCTCACCTAGGGCGGGACTTGGGCAGCCCCAGCATTTT. Protein: CASSPRAGLGQPQHF. Full variable domain (missing parts from reference TRBV18 and TRBJ1-5): NAGVMQNPRHLVRRRGQEARLRCSPMKGHSHVYWYRQLPEEGLKFMVYLQKENIIDESGMPKERFSAEFPKEGPSILRIQQVVRGDSAAYFCASSPRAGLGQPQHFGDGTRLSIL.

This clone was detected only a few times. J is TRBJ2-3 and V is TRBV30, with TRBD2 identical over 9 bases. Germline trimming cut 4 bases from V and 3 bases from J; bases unmatched to any gene: 5. CDR3 length: 14 residues. Germline assignment: CDR1 GTSNPN and CDR2 SVGIG (reference sequence). CDR3 protein: CAWTQAGGTDTQYF. The DNA of the CDR3 is TGTGCCTGGACCCAAGCGGGAGGAACAGATACGCAGTATTTT.